These 21 T cell receptor beta chains were sequenced from one sample in a study of T cell changes during pregnancy in multiple sclerosis. Data came from immunoSEQ multiplex PCR; TCRdb stores just in-frame clones and leaves some out. The sample carries about 100,000 clones, roughly 90% recorded once. The specimen comprised peripheral blood, sampled after pregnancy. The source of these receptors is a female donor with multiple sclerosis, enrolled in a pregnancy study.

This chain links TRBV6-5 with TRBJ2-1, with 12 bases fitting TRBD2. Germline CDR1 and CDR2: MNHEY and SVGAGI. The CDR3 extends over 15 amino acids. The V and J ends lost 5 bases and 6 bases, in that order; junction bases with no gene match: 5. CDR3 protein: CASSATSGSSNEQFF. CDR3 in DNA: TGTGCCAGCAGTGCGACTAGCGGGAGTTCCAATGAGCAGTTCTTC.

The rearrangement uses TRBV5-1 and TRBJ2-7; the D is unclear. Germline CDR1 reads SGHRS; CDR2 reads YFSETQ. The CDR3 has 13 residues. The V and J ends lost 3 bases and 2 bases respectively, with 9 bases between them. As DNA, the CDR3 is TGCGCCAGCAGCTACGACGGAGCCTACGAGCAGTACTTC. It specifies CASSYDGAYEQYF.

A remark on this clone: A read error may produce the germline difference seen at one junction end. The J gene is TRBJ2-7, the V gene TRBV7-7; 12 bases fit TRBD2. The CDR3 has 19 residues. Per the germline V gene, CDR1 is SSHAT and CDR2 is FNYEAQ (reference sequence). The chain's CDR3 is CASSVAILAGGPVLYEQYF. In nucleotides, the CDR3 is TGTGCTAGCAGCGTAGCCATCCTAGCGGGAGGGCCGGTCTTATACGAGCAGTACTTC.

The chain recombines TRBV19 with TRBJ1-2, with D uncertain. There are 18 residues in the CDR3. V lost 6 bases, J lost 0 bases, and 23 bases lay in between. Germline CDR1 reads LNHDA; CDR2 reads SQIVND (reference sequence). The CDR3 region is CASSRVLNPGKANYGYTF. In DNA, the CDR3 is TGTGCCAGTAGCCGAGTATTAAACCCCGGGAAGGCTAACTATGGCTACACCTTC.

This chain links TRBV6-1 with TRBJ1-2; D is possibly TRBD1 (5 bases). Trimming removed 6 bases at V and 0 bases at J, with 14 bases between. Germline V gene sequence: CDR1 MNHNS, CDR2 SASEGT. The CDR3 has 15 residues. The CDR3 is CASSRNRIANYGYTF. CDR3 in DNA: TGTGCCAGCAGCCGGAACAGGATAGCTAACTATGGCTACACCTTC.

This sequence joins TRBV7-9 and TRBJ2-3; weak D call: TRBD2 (5 bases). The V end lost 3 bases, the J end lost 2 bases, and 9 bases lay between the germline ends. The CDR3 has 14 residues. CDR1 and CDR2 (germline): SEHNR, FQNEAQ (reference sequence). CDR3 in amino acids: CASSLRRVTDTQYF. As DNA, the CDR3 is TGTGCCAGCAGCTTGCGGCGGGTCACAGATACGCAGTATTTT. The full variable domain, rest sourced from reference TRBV7-9 and TRBJ2-3, is DTGVSQNPRHKITKRGQNVTFRCDPISEHNRLYWYRQTLGQGPEFLTYFQNEAQLEKSRLLSDRFSAERPKGSFSTLEIQRTEQGDSAMYLCASSLRRVTDTQYFGPGTRLTVL.

V is TRBV7-9 and J is TRBJ2-5; 15 nucleotides line up with TRBD2. The germline V gene has CDR1 SEHNR and CDR2 FQNEAQ (reference sequence). V lost 5 bases to trimming and J lost 0 bases; unmatched junction nucleotides: 7. The CDR3 loop spans 18 amino acids. For the CDR3, the DNA is TGTGCCAGCAGCCGCGGGACTAGCGGGGGGCAGTACCAAGAGACCCAGTACTTC. It is translated as CASSRGTSGGQYQETQYF.

This rearrangement joins TRBV7-9 to TRBJ2-1, with no clear D. V lost 0 bases to trimming and J lost 3 bases, with 9 bases between them. Germline CDR1 and CDR2: SEHNR and FQNEAQ (reference sequence). CDR3 length: 15 residues. The chain's CDR3 is CASSLAPSGYNEQFF. For the CDR3, the DNA is TGTGCCAGCAGCTTAGCGCCTTCGGGCTACAATGAGCAGTTCTTC.

The rearrangement joins TRBV7-2 to TRBJ2-1; D is perhaps TRBD2 (5 bases). The CDR3 extends over 17 amino acids. Trimming cost V 1 base and J 0 bases, with 13 bases left between them. CDR1 and CDR2 from the germline V gene are SGHTA and FQGNSA. CDR3 sequence: CASSLGGGFSSYNEQFF. As DNA, the CDR3 is TGTGCCAGCAGCTTAGGAGGCGGGTTTAGCTCCTACAATGAGCAGTTCTTC.

The V gene is TRBV18, the J gene TRBJ2-1; the D gene is possibly TRBD2 (6 bases). The germline V and J ends were trimmed by 3 bases and 14 bases, with 17 bases remaining between them. Germline values: CDR1 KGHSH, CDR2 LQKENI. This CDR3 spans 13 amino acids. DNA of the CDR3: TGTGCCAGCTCACCCTCAATCGTAGGGGAGGAGTTCTTC. This codes for CASSPSIVGEEFF.

The chain employs TRBV6-4 and TRBJ2-5, with D perhaps matching TRBD2 (6 bases). The CDR3 is made up of 14 amino acids. The V gene lost 6 bases and the J gene lost 5 bases, with 16 bases spanning the gap. Germline lookup yields CDR1 MRHNA and CDR2 SNTAGT. CDR3 residues: CASSPGGGTETQYF. CDR3 sequence (DNA): TGTGCCAGCAGCCCTGGCGGCGGGACGGAGACCCAGTACTTC.

This chain links TRBV9 with TRBJ2-2; 7 bases line up with TRBD2. With 3 bases clipped from V and 1 base from J, the junction kept 9 bases outside the gene matches. Germline-derived CDR1 and CDR2 are SGDLS and YYNGEE. The CDR3 contains 17 residues. This chain's CDR3 is CASSAPKSGVNTGELFF. CDR3 coding DNA: TGTGCCAGCAGCGCGCCGAAAAGCGGGGTGAACACCGGGGAGCTGTTTTTT.

In DNA, the CDR3 is TGCAGCGTTGATCGCAGAGGTGGGACCGGGGAGCTGTTTTTT. Protein: CSVDRRGGTGELFF. The chain links TRBV29-1 to TRBJ2-2, with D unclear. The V end lost 3 bases, the J end lost 5 bases, and 13 bases lay between the germline ends. This CDR3 is 14 amino acids long. Germline assignment: CDR1 SQVTM and CDR2 ANQGSEA.

The chain recombines TRBV7-3 with TRBJ2-1; 12 bases match TRBD2. Germline CDR1 and CDR2: SGHTA and FQGTGA. J gave up 9 bases and V 1 base, and 10 bases lay outside the gene matches. There are 17 residues in the CDR3. The CDR3: CASSLNLASGRAGEQFF. The DNA of the CDR3 is TGTGCCAGCAGCTTAAATCTTGCTAGCGGGAGGGCCGGTGAGCAGTTCTTC.

The CDR3 reads CASSAGAGGSYNEQFF. The CDR3 DNA is TGTGCCAGCAGTGCGGGAGCGGGAGGGTCCTACAATGAGCAGTTCTTC. The chain has TRBV6-1 and TRBJ2-1; 10 bases fit TRBD2. Germline V gene sequence: CDR1 MNHNS, CDR2 SASEGT. This CDR3 spans 16 amino acids. V was clipped by 4 bases and J by 1 base; unmatched bases: 4.

The rearrangement links TRBV19 to TRBJ2-1; 13 nucleotides match TRBD2. Germline assignment: CDR1 LNHDA and CDR2 SQIVND (reference sequence). The J segment lost 9 bases and the V segment lost 5 bases, leaving 13 bases of the junction unmatched. The CDR3 sequence is 17 residues long. The CDR3 here is CASSPPRTSGRGGEQFF. As DNA, the CDR3 is TGTGCCAGTAGTCCTCCCCGGACTAGCGGGAGAGGAGGTGAGCAGTTCTTC.

This clone appeared a single time. The chain uses TRBV15 and TRBJ2-1; 10 positions agree with TRBD2. J lost 1 base, V lost 0 bases, and 9 bases had no gene match. This CDR3 is built from 19 residues. Germline-derived CDR1 and CDR2 are LNHNV and YYDKDF (reference sequence). The CDR3 reads CATSRDRTSGKGSYNEQFF. The CDR3 DNA sequence: TGTGCCACCAGCAGAGATCGTACTAGCGGGAAGGGTTCCTACAATGAGCAGTTCTTC.

The rearrangement uses TRBV15 and TRBJ2-3; 9 bases agree with TRBD2. The CDR3 extends over 19 amino acids. With 2 bases clipped from V and 2 bases from J, the junction kept 14 bases outside the gene matches. Germline CDR1 reads LNHNV; CDR2 reads YYDKDF (reference sequence). CDR3 bases: TGTGCCACCAGCAGACGAGCGGTAAGGACTAGCGCACACACAGATACGCAGTATTTT. This translates into CATSRRAVRTSAHTDTQYF.

The chain combines TRBV7-6 with TRBJ1-1; TRBD1 might be the D (6 bases). There are 14 residues in the CDR3. V was cut by 5 bases and J by 5 bases, with 15 bases left in between. Germline V gene data show CDR1 as SGHVS and CDR2 as FNYEAQ. This CDR3 reads CASSKNYRDTEAFF. For the CDR3, the DNA is TGTGCCAGCAGCAAAAATTACAGGGATACTGAAGCTTTCTTT.

The gene calls are TRBV27 and TRBJ2-4; tentative D call: TRBD1 (5 bases). This CDR3 is 16 amino acids long. CDR1 and CDR2 from the germline V gene are MNHEY and SMNVEV (reference sequence). Trimming pared 5 bases from V and 8 bases from J, leaving 22 bases between. CDR3 DNA sequence: TGTGCCAGCAGTACACAGCCCCGGCAGGGTATGGACATTCAGTACTTC. Its protein product is CASSTQPRQGMDIQYF.

The chain combines TRBV7-9 with TRBJ1-6; 8 nucleotides line up with TRBD1. V trimming: 4 bases; J trimming: 5 bases; junction bases outside the gene matches: 4. Germline V gene sequence: CDR1 SEHNR, CDR2 FQNEAQ (reference sequence). The CDR3 sequence is 15 residues long. The CDR3 loop reads CASSSRDRHNSPLHF. CDR3 nucleotide sequence: TGTGCCAGCAGCTCGAGGGACAGGCATAATTCACCCCTCCACTTT. The entire variable domain, with the rest obtained from reference TRBV7-9 and TRBJ1-6, is as follows: DTGVSQNPRHKITKRGQNVTFRCDPISEHNRLYWYRQTLGQGPEFLTYFQNEAQLEKSRLLSDRFSAERPKGSFSTLEIQRTEQGDSAMYLCASSSRDRHNSPLHFGNGTRLTVT.